This T cell receptor (beta chain) originates from a study of OX40 agonist ivuxolimab in advanced cancers. Here immunoSEQ multiplex PCR was the method, and the copy in TCRdb shows in-frame clones only, minus some. The sample holds approximately 32,000 clones, about nine tenths seen once. Points from the study as a whole: On average, CD8+ T cells showed a greater number of expanded clones than CD4+.

From germline, CDR1 is MDHEN and CDR2 SYDVKM. The CDR3 has 15 amino acids. In its sample, this clone was seen once. The antigen is unknown. The gene calls are TRBV28 and TRBJ2-7, with D possibly called TRBD1 or TRBD2 (6 bases each). The sample was CD4+ or CD8+ T cells sorted from blood, taken in a trial of the OX40 agonist ivuxolimab. The sequence came from an adult with an advanced solid tumor such as melanoma, head and neck, liver or kidney cancer. CDR3 DNA: TGTGCTGAGGGGCAGGGGCTTGGCGGGGTCTACGAGCAGTACTTC. Amino acid sequence: CAEGQGLGGVYEQYF.